This T cell receptor beta chain is drawn from a study of cytomegalovirus exposure and HLA in healthy donors. Findings and limits, study-wide: It was confirmed in vitro that a few of the CMV-associated chains were specific for CMV antigens. It was reported that the classifier diagnosed cytomegalovirus status with high specificity and sensitivity in both the original and validation cohorts. Subsequent analysis found a tendency for first-cohort TCR clusters to co-occur within the 120 or so validation repertoires.

The J segment lost 6 bases and the V segment lost 2 bases, leaving 7 bases of the junction unmatched. Germline CDR1 SGHTA, CDR2 FQGNSA. This CDR3 comprises 15 residues. This table comes from immunoSEQ multiplex PCR, and its TCRdb copy is limited to in-frame clones, with some not included. The data hold some 140,000 clones, with 86% observed a single time. This clone was found a few times. No antigen is known for it. This chain uses TRBV7-2 with TRBJ2-7, with TRBD1 identical over 10 bases. This receptor was identified in a man aged 18 to 29 in good health and CMV-seropositive. Sequencing input: PBMCs. The CDR3 DNA reads TGTGCCAGCAGCTTATCACCGGGACAGGGGTTCGAGCAGTACTTC. Residues: CASSLSPGQGFEQYF.